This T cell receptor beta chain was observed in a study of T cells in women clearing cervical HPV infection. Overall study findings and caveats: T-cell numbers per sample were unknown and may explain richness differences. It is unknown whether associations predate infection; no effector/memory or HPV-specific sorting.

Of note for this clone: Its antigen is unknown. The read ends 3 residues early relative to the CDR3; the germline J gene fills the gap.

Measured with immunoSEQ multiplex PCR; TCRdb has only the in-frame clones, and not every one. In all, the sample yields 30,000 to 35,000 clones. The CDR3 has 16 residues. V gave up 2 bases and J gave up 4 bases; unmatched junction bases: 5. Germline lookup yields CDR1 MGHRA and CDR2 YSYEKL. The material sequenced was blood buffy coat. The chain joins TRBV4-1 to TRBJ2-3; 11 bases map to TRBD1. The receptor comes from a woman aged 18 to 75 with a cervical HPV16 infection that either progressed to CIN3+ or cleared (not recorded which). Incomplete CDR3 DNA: TGCGCCAGCAGCCAACCGGGACAGGGGGTACCAGATACG. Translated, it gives CASSQPGQGVPDT. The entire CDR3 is CASSQPGQGVPDTQYF.